A selection of T cell receptor beta chains follows, all from one sample in a study of T cell responses to AZD1222 COVID-19 vaccine. Using immunoSEQ multiplex PCR, the repertoire was profiled, and TCRdb retains in-frame clones only, with some absent. Here the sample spans around 94,000 clones, roughly nine tenths being singletons. The sequenced sample was peripheral blood, obtained on day 0 of AZD1222 vaccination. Receptors were obtained from an adult in good health. The CDR3 runs from the conserved cysteine through the conserved F or W. D genes are given only for firm matches. Size tells how often a clone was seen (once, few, many) or the class of an expanded clone, and some rows leave it out.

>TRBJ1-3|TRBV5-6|TRBD1|.
TGTGCCAGCAGCTCGCGACAGGGAGGAAACACCATATATTTT
CASSSRQGGNTIYF
>TRBJ1-5|TRBV6-7|.|.
TGTGCCAGCAGTTACATCAGGGATCAGCCCCAGCATTTT
CASSYIRDQPQHF
>TRBJ1-6|TRBV19|.|.
TGTGCCAGTAGTACCCGGGGGGAAAATCCGAATTCACCCCTCCACTTT
CASSTRGENPNSPLHF
>TRBJ2-3|TRBV6-6|TRBD2|.
TGTGCCAGCAGTCCCCGCCGACAAAAGCGGGGGGGCCTTTTTCCGCCAGATACGCAGTATTTT
CASSPRRQKRGGLFPPDTQYF
>TRBJ1-5|TRBV12-5|.|once
TGTGCTAGTGGTTTGCCAACCCAGGGTCCTCAGCCCCAGCATTTT
CASGLPTQGPQPQHF
>TRBJ2-5|TRBV5-4|.|.
TGTGCCAGCAGCTCAGACAGAGAAGAGACCCAGTACTTC
CASSSDREETQYF
>TRBJ2-2|TRBV11-2|.|.
TGTGCCAGCAACGTTCGGGCCGACGGGGAGCTGTTTTTT
CASNVRADGELFF
>TRBJ2-5|TRBV5-4|.|.
TGTGCCAGCAGCTTGATCGGGGGGCTGGGGGAGACCCAGTACTTC
CASSLIGGLGETQYF
>TRBJ1-1|TRBV10-2|.|few
TGCGCCAGCAGTGAGTCAGGGACGGGCACTGAAGCTTTCTTT
CASSESGTGTEAFF
>TRBJ1-2|TRBV7-8|.|once
TGTGCCAGCAGCTTAGGGGGGCAGGGAAGCTATGGCTACACCTTC
CASSLGGQGSYGYTF
>TRBJ2-1|TRBV14|.|.
TGTGCCAGCAGCCAGGCCCGGGGCCTTCCTTACAATGAGCAGTTCTTC
CASSQARGLPYNEQFF
>TRBJ1-2|TRBV7-9|.|.
TGTGCCAGCAGCCGGCTTGAAGGCTACACCTTC
CASSRLEGYTF
>TRBJ2-3|TRBV9|TRBD1|few
TGTGCCAGCAGCCGTGGACAGGTTAGCACAGATACGCAGTATTTT
CASSRGQVSTDTQYF
>TRBJ1-1|TRBV2|.|.
TGTGCCAGTACATTAGGCCCGAACACTGAAGCTTTCTTT
CASTLGPNTEAFF
>TRBJ2-2|TRBV2|TRBD1|.
TGTGCCAGCAACACGGGACAGGGGGCGACCGGGGAGCTGTTTTTT
CASNTGQGATGELFF
>TRBJ1-1|TRBV4-3|.|.
TGCGCCAGCAGCCAAGATTCCGGACGGGGGCCGATCTTT
CASSQDSGRGPIF
>TRBJ1-5|TRBV5-5|TRBD1|.
TGTGCCAGCAGCCCTCAGGGGACAGGCTGGAATCAGCCCCAGCATTTT
CASSPQGTGWNQPQHF
>TRBJ1-1|TRBV11-2|.|.
TGTGCCAGCAGCGGACTTAGGCGGACTGAAGCTTTCTTT
CASSGLRRTEAFF
>TRBJ1-1|TRBV4-2|.|.
TGTGCCAGCAGCCAAGATGACAGCGACAACACTGAAGCTTTCTTT
CASSQDDSDNTEAFF
>TRBJ2-7|TRBV3-1/TRBV3-2|.|.
TGTGCCAGCAGCCAAGGGGCCTACGAGCAGTACTTC
CASSQGAYEQYF
>TRBJ1-1|TRBV12-3/TRBV12-4|TRBD1|.
TGTGCCAGCAGTTTAATGGGACAGTCTGAAGCTTTCTTT
CASSLMGQSEAFF
>TRBJ2-7|TRBV19|.|.
TGTGCCAGTAGCAAACCCTCGGGGACCGCCAAACCCTACGAGCAGTACTTC
CASSKPSGTAKPYEQYF
>TRBJ2-3|TRBV23-1|.|.
TGCGCCAGCAGTCAATCGACGGCAGGGCGGACAGATACGCAGTATTTT
CASSQSTAGRTDTQYF
>TRBJ1-2|TRBV19|.|.
TGTGCCAGTAGAGCAACAGGAATCACTAACTATGGCTACACCTTC
CASRATGITNYGYTF
>TRBJ2-2|TRBV3-1/TRBV3-2|.|.
TGTGCCAGCAGCCAAGATTATCTGGCGGGAACCGGGGAGCTGTTTTTT
CASSQDYLAGTGELFF
>TRBJ2-3|TRBV20-1|TRBD2|.
TGCAGTGCTAGTCGCGGGGGGCCGGGAGATACGCAGTATTTT
CSASRGGPGDTQYF
>TRBJ2-7|TRBV7-2|.|.
TGTGCCAGCAGCCCGAGGACGGGCCGAAAGTACTTC
CASSPRTGRKYF
>TRBJ1-4|TRBV6-5|.|.
TGTGCCAGCACCATTCCGGGCGGATGGGAAAAACTGTTTTTT
CASTIPGGWEKLFF
>TRBJ2-1|TRBV20-1|.|.
TGCAGTGTCCGTCGGAATGAGCAGTTCTTC
CSVRRNEQFF
>TRBJ2-5|TRBV3-1/TRBV3-2|TRBD1|.
TGTGCCAGCAGCCTAATCGATAGGGGGCGAGAAGAGACCCAGTACTTC
CASSLIDRGREETQYF
>TRBJ2-3|TRBV28|.|once
TGTGCCAGCAGCCATAGTAGGCAGAGAACAGATACGCAGTATTTT
CASSHSRQRTDTQYF
>TRBJ2-5|TRBV4-1|.|.
TGCGCCAGCAGCCAAACTAGCCAGGAGACCCAGTACTTC
CASSQTSQETQYF
>TRBJ2-1|TRBV11-3|.|.
TGTGCCAGCAGCTTTGGGGCTGAGCAGTTCTTC
CASSFGAEQFF
>TRBJ1-5|TRBV7-2|TRBD1|once
TGTGCCAGCAGGCCCGGGACAGGTTATCAGCCCCAGCATTTT
CASRPGTGYQPQHF
>TRBJ1-6|TRBV5-1|TRBD1|.
TGCGCCAGCAGCGCACAGGGGGAGGGGGATTCACCCCTCCACTTT
CASSAQGEGDSPLHF
>TRBJ1-5|TRBV7-2|.|.
TGTGCCAGCAGCTTAGTCAGGGGCGGTCAGCCCCAGCATTTT
CASSLVRGGQPQHF
>TRBJ1-2|TRBV7-9|.|.
TGTGCCAGCAGCTTACAGGTTGATTACTATGGCTACACCTTC
CASSLQVDYYGYTF
>TRBJ2-2|TRBV30|TRBD2|.
TGTGCCTGGAGTGGACTAGCGGGGGGCTGGACCGGGGAGCTGTTTTTT
CAWSGLAGGWTGELFF
>TRBJ2-1|TRBV2|.|once
TGTGCCAGCAGTGAAGAGGTGGGGGGTGGTAATGAGCAGTTCTTC
CASSEEVGGGNEQFF
>TRBJ1-6|TRBV6-5|.|once
TGTGCCAGCACCAACGCGTGGGGAAGCAATTCACCCCTCCACTTT
CASTNAWGSNSPLHF
>TRBJ2-7|TRBV2|TRBD1|.
TGTGCCAGCAGTTCGGACAGGGGCGCCTACGAGCAGTACTTC
CASSSDRGAYEQYF
>TRBJ2-2|TRBV6-1|TRBD2|.
TGTGCCAGCAGCCGAGCCTGGACTAGCACCGGGGAGCTGTTTTTT
CASSRAWTSTGELFF
>TRBJ1-2|TRBV7-2|.|once
TGTGCCAGCAGCTTAGAGCAGGGATTCAACTATGGCTACACCTTC
CASSLEQGFNYGYTF
>TRBJ1-4|TRBV5-4|.|.
TGTGCCAGCAGCTTTAAAGGGGTGGGTGAAAAACTGTTTTTT
CASSFKGVGEKLFF
>TRBJ1-5|TRBV11-2|TRBD1|.
TGTGCCAGCAGCCCCCAACCCGGCAGGGGGCGATCAGGTCAGCCCCAGCATTTT
CASSPQPGRGRSGQPQHF
>TRBJ1-1|TRBV30|.|once
TGTGCCTGGAGTGGGTATGACACTGAAGCTTTCTTT
CAWSGYDTEAFF
>TRBJ1-2|TRBV18|.|.
TGTGCCAGCTCACCCTCGCGGGACGGTTATGGCTACACCTTC
CASSPSRDGYGYTF
>TRBJ1-5|TRBV29-1|.|.
TGCAGCGTTGTAGAAGGGAATAGCAATCAGCCCCAGCATTTT
CSVVEGNSNQPQHF
>TRBJ1-2|TRBV19|.|few
TGTGCCAGTAGTATAGATCGACAGGCCTCAGGAGGCGGCTACACCTTC
CASSIDRQASGGGYTF
>TRBJ1-5|TRBV18|.|once
TGTGCCAGCTCACCTGACAGAAATCAGCCCCAGCATTTT
CASSPDRNQPQHF
>TRBJ1-2|TRBV6-5|.|.
TGTGCCACCACGCCAGGTGGGGGCTATGGCTACACCTTC
CATTPGGGYGYTF
>TRBJ2-7|TRBV5-4|.|.
TGTGCCAGCAGCTTGGGTACAGTATCCTACGAGCAGTACTTC
CASSLGTVSYEQYF
>TRBJ1-4|TRBV6-2/TRBV6-3|.|.
TGTGCCAGCAGTTACGGCGCAGACTCCGATTGGGAAAAACTGTTTTTT
CASSYGADSDWEKLFF
>TRBJ2-5|TRBV7-2|TRBD2|.
TGTGCCAGCAGCTCAAGGACGGGGGGAGGGGAGACCCAGTACTTC
CASSSRTGGGETQYF
>TRBJ1-2|TRBV4-1|TRBD1|.
TGCGCCAGCAGCCAAGAAGGGCAGGGGGGTGGCTACACCTTC
CASSQEGQGGGYTF